The present entry profiles one T cell receptor (beta chain) with its context. Repertoires were generated with immunoSEQ multiplex PCR, while TCRdb's copy carries only in-frame clones and drops some. Of around 220,000 clones listed, around 88% are singletons. The CDR3 consists of 15 residues. Germline CDR1 MNHEY, CDR2 SVGAGI. Losses at the gene ends were 5 bases for V and 3 bases for J; bases not matched to a gene: 4. This entry is derived from a study of cytomegalovirus exposure and HLA in healthy donors. Sequences were obtained from PBMCs. V usage is TRBV6-5 and J usage is TRBJ2-1, with TRBD2 matching 10 bases. This sequence was found in a woman aged 18-35 years in good health and CMV-seronegative. DNA of the CDR3: TGTGCCAGCAGTCTTAGCGGGAGGATCTACAATGAGCAGTTCTTC. This gives the protein CASSLSGRIYNEQFF.